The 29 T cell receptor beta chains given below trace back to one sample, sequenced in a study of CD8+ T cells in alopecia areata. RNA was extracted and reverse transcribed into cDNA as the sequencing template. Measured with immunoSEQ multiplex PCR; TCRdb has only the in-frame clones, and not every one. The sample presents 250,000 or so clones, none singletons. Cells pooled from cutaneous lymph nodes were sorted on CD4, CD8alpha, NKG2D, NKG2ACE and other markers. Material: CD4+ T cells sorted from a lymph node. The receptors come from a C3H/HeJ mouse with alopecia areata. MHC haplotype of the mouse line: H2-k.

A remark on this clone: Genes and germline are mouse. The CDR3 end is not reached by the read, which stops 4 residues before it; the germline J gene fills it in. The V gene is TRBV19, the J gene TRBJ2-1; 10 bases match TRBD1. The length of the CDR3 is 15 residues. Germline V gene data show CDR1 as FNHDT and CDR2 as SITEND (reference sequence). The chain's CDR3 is CASSMGTGVLSEQFF. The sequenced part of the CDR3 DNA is TGTGCCAGCAGTATGGGGACAGGGGTACTATCT.

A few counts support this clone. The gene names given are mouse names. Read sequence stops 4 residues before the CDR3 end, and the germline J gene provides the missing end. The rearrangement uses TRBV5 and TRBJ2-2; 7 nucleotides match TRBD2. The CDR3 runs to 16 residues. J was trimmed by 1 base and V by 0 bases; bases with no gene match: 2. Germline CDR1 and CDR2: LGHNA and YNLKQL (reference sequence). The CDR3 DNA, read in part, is TGTGCCAGCAGCCAAGAGAACTGGGGAAACACCGGG. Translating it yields CASSQENWGNTG. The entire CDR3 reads CASSQENWGNTGQLYF.

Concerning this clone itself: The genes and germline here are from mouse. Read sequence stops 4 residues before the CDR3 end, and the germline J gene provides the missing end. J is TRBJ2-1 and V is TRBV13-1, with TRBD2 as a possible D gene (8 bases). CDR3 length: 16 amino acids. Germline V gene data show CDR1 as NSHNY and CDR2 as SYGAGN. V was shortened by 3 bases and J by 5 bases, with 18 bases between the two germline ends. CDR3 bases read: TGTGCCAGCAGTGCCGCAGGGGGGGCGCAGGATGCT. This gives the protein CASSAAGGAQDA. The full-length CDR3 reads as CASSAAGGAQDAEQFF.

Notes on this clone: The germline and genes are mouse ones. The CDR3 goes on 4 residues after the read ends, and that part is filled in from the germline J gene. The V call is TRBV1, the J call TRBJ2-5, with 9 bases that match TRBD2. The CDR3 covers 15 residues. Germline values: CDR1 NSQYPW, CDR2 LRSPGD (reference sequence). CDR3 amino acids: CTCSAFGGARDTQYF. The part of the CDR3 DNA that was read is TGCACCTGCAGTGCTTTTGGGGGGGCGCGTGAC.

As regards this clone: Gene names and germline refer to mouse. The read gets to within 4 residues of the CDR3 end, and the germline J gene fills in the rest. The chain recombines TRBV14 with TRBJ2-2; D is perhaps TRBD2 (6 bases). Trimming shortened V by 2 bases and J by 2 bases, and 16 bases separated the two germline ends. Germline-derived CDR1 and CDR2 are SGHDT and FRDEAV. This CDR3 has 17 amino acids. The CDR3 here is CASSFPPGGWNTGQLYF. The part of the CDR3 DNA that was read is TGTGCCAGCAGTTTTCCCCCCGGGGGGTGGAACACCGGG.

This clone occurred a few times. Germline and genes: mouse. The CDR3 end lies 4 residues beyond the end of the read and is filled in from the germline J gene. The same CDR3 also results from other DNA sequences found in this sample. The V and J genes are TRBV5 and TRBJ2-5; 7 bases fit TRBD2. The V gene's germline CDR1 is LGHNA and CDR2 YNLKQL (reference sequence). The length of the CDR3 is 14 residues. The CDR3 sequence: CASSPRGGRDTQYF. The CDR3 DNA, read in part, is TGTGCCAGCAGCCCCCGTGGGGGGAGGGAC.

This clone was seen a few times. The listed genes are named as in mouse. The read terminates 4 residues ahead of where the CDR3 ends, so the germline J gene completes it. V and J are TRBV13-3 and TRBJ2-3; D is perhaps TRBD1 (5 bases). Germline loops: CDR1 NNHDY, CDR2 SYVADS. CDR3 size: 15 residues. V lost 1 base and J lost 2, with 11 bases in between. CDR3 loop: CASSDRGGDAETLYF. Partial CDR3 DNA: TGTGCCAGCAGTGATAGGGGAGGGGATGCAGAA.

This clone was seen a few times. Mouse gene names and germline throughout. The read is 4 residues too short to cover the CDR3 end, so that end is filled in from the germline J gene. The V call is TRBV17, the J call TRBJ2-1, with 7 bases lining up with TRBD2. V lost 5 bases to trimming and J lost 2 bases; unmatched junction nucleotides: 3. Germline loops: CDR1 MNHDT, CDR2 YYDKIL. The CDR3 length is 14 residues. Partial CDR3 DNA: TGTGCTAGCAGTCTTTGGGGGGACTATGCT. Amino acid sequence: CASSLWGDYA. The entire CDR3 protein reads CASSLWGDYAEQFF.

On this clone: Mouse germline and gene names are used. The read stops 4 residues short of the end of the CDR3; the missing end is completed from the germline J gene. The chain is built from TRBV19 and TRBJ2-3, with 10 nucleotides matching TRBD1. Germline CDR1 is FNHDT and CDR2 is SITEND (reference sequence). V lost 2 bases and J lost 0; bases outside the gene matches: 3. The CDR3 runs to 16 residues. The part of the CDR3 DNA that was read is TGTGCCAGCAGTATGGGGACAGGGGTTAGTGCAGAA. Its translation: CASSMGTGVSAE. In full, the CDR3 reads CASSMGTGVSAETLYF.

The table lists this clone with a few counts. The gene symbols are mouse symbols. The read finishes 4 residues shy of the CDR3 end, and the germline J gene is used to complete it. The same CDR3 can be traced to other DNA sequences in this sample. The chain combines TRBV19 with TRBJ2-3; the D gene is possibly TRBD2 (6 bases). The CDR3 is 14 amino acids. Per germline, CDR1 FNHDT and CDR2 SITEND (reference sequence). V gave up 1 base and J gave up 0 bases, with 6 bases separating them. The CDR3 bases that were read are TGTGCCAGCAGTATACTGGGGAGTGCAGAA. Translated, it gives CASSILGSAE. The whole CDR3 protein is CASSILGSAETLYF. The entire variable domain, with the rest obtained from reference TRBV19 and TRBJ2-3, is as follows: GGIITQTPKFLIGQEGQKLTLKCQQNFNHDTMYWYRQDSGKGLRLIYYSITENDLQKGDLSEGYDASREKKSSFSLTVTSAQKNEMAVFLCASSILGSAETLYFGSGTRLTVL.

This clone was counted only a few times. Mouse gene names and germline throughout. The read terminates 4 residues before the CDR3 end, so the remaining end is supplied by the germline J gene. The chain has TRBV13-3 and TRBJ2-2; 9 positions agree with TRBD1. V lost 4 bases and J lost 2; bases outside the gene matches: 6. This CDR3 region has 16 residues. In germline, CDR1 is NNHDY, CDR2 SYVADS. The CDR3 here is CASSSRQGGNTGQLYF. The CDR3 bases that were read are TGTGCCAGCAGTTCTCGACAGGGGGGGAACACCGGG.

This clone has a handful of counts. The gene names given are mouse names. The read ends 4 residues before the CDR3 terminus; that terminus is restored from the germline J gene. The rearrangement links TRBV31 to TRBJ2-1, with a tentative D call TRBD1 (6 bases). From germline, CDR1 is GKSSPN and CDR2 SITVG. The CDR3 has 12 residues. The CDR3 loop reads CAWSLQGTEQFF. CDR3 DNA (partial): TGTGCCTGGAGTCTACAGGGAACT.

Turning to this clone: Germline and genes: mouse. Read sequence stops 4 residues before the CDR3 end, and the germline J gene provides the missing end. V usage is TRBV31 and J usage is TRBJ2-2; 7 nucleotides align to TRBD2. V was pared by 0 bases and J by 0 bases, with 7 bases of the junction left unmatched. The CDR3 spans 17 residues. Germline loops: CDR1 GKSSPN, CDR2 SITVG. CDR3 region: CAWSLRAGGANTGQLYF. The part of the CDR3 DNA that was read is TGTGCCTGGAGTCTAAGGGCTGGGGGAGCAAACACCGGG.

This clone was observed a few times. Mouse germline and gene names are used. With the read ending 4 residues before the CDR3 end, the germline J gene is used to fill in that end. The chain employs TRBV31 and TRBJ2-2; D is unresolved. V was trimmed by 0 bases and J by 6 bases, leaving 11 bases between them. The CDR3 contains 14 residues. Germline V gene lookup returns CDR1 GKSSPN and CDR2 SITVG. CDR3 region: CAWSLSRLAGQLYF. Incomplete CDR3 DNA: TGTGCCTGGAGTCTATCCAGGTTGGCCGGG.

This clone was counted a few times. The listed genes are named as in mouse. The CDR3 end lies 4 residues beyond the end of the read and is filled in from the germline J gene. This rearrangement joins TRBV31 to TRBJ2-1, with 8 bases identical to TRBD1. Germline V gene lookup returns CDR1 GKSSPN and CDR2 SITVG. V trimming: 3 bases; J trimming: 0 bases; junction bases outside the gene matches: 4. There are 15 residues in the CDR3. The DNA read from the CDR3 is TGTGCCTGGAGACGACAGGGGAATAACTATGCT. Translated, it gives CAWRRQGNNYA. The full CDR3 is CAWRRQGNNYAEQFF. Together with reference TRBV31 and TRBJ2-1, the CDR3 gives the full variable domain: AQTIHQWPVAEIKAVGSPLSLGCTIKGKSSPNLYWYWQATGGTLQQLFYSITVGQVESVVQLNLSASRPKDDQFILSTEKLLLSHSGFYLCAWRRQGNNYAEQFFGPGTRLTVL.

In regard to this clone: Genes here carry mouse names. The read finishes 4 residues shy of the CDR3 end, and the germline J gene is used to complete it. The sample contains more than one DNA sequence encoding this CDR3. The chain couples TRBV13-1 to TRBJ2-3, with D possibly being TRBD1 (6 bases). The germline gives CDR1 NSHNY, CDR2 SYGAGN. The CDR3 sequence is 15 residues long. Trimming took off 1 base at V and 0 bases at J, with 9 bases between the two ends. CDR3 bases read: TGTGCCAGCAGTGATCCAGGGGCTAGTGCAGAA. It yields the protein CASSDPGASAE. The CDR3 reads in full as CASSDPGASAETLYF.

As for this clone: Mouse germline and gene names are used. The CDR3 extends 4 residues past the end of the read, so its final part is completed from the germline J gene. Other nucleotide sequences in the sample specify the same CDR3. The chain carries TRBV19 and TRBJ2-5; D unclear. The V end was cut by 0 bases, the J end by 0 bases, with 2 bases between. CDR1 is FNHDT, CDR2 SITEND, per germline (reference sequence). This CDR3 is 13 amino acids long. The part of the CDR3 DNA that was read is TGTGCCAGCAGTATAGTTAACCAAGAC. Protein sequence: CASSIVNQD. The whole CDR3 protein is CASSIVNQDTQYF.

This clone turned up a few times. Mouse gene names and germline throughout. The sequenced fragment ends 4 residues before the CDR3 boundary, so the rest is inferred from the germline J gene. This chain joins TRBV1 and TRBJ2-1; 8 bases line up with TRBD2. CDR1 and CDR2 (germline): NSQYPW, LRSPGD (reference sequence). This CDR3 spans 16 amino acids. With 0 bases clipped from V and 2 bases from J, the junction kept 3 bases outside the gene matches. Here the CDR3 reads CTCSADVWGDYAEQFF. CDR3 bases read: TGCACCTGCAGTGCAGATGTCTGGGGGGACTATGCT.

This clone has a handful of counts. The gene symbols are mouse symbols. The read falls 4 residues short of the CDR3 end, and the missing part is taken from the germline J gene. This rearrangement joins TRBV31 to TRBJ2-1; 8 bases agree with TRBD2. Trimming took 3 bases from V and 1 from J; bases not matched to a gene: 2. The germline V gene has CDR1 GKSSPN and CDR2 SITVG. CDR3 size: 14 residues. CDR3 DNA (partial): TGTGCCTGGAGGTTGGGGGGGAACTATGCT. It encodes CAWRLGGNYA. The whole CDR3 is CAWRLGGNYAEQFF. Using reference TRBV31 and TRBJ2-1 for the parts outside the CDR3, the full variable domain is AQTIHQWPVAEIKAVGSPLSLGCTIKGKSSPNLYWYWQATGGTLQQLFYSITVGQVESVVQLNLSASRPKDDQFILSTEKLLLSHSGFYLCAWRLGGNYAEQFFGPGTRLTVL.

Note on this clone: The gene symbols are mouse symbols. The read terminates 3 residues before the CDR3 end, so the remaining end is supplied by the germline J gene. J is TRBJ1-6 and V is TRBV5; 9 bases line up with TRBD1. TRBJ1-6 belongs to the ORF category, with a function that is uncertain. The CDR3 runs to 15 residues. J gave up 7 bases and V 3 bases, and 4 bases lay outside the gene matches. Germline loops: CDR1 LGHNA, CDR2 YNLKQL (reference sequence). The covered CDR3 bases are TGTGCCAGCAGCCACACAGGGGGCGCGAATTCGCCC. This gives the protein CASSHTGGANSP. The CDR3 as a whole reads CASSHTGGANSPLYF.

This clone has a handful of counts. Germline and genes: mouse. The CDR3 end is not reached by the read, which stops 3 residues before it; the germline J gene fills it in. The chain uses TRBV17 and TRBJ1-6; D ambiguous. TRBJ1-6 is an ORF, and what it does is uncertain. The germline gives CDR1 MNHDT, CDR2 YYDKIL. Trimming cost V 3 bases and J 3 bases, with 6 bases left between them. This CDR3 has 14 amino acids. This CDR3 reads CASSSTVYNSPLYF. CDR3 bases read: TGTGCTAGCAGTAGCACAGTCTATAATTCGCCC.

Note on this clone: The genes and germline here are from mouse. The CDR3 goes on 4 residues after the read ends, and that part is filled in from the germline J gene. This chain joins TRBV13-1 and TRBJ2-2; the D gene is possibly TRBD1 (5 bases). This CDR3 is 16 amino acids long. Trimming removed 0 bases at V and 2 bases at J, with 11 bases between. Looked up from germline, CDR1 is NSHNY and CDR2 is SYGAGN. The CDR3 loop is CASSDESEGNTGQLYF. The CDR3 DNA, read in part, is TGTGCCAGCAGTGATGAAAGTGAGGGGAACACCGGG.

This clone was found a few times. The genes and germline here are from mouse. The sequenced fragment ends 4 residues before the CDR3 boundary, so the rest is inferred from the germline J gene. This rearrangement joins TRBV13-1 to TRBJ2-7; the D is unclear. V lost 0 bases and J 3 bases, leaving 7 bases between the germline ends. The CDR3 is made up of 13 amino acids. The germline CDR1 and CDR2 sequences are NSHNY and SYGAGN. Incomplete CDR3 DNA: TGTGCCAGCAGTGATGCAACAGTCTAT. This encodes CASSDATVY. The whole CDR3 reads CASSDATVYEQYF.

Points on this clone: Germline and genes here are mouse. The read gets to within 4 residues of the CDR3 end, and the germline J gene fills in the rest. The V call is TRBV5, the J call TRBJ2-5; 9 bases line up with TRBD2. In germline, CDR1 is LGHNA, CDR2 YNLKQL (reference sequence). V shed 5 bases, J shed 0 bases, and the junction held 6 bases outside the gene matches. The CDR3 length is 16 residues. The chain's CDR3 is CASSAGLGDNQDTQYF. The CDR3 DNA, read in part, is TGTGCCAGCAGCGCGGGACTGGGAGATAACCAAGAC.

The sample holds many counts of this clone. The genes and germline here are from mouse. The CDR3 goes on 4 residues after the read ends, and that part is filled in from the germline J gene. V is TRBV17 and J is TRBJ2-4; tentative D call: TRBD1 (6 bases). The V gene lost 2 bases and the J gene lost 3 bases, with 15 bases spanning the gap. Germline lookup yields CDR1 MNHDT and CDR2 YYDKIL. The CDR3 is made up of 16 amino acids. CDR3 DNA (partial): TGTGCTAGCAGTAGACCACAGGGAAGGGGGCAAAAC. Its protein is CASSRPQGRGQN. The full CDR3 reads CASSRPQGRGQNTLYF.

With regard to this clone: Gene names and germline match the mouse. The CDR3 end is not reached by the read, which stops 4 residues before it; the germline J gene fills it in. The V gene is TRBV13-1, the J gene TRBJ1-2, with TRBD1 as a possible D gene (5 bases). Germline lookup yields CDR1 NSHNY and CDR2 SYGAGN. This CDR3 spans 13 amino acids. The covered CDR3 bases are TGTGCCAGCAGTGATGAAGGAAGGGGC. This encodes CASSDEGRG. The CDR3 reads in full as CASSDEGRGDYTF.

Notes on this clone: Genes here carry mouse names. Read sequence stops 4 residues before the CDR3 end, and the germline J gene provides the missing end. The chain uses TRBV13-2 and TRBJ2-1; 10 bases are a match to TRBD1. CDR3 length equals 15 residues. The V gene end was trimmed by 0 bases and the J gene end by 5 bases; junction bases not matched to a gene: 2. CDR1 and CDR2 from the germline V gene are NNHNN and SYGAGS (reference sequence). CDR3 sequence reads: CASGDGGTGDAEQFF. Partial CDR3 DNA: TGTGCCAGCGGTGATGGTGGGACAGGGGATGCT.

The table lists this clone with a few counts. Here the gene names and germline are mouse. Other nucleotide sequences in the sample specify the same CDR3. The CDR3 loop is CASSEDWGYAEQFF. CDR3 DNA, as far as it was read: TGTGCCAGCAGTGAGGACTGGGGGTATGCT. V is TRBV13-1 and J is TRBJ2-1, with TRBD2 identical over 10 bases. The observed sequence ends 4 residues before the CDR3 terminus, with the missing tail filled in from the germline J gene. Looked up from germline, CDR1 is NSHNY and CDR2 is SYGAGN. The CDR3 length is 14 residues. After removal of 2 bases from V and 4 bases from J, the junction contained 0 bases not matched to a gene.

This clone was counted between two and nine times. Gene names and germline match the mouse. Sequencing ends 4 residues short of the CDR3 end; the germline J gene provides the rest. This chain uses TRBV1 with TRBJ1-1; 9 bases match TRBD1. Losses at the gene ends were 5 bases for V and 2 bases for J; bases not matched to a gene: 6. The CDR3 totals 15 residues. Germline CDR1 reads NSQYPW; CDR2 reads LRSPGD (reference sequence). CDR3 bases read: TGCACCTGCAGTCCTTGGACAGGGGTCAACACA. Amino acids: CTCSPWTGVNT. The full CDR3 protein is CTCSPWTGVNTEVFF. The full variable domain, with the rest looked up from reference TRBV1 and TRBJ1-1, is VTLLEQNPRWRLVPRGQAVNLRCILKNSQYPWMSWYQQDLQKQLQWLFTLRSPGDKEVKSLPGADYLATRVTDTELRLQVANMSQGRTLYCTCSPWTGVNTEVFFGKGTRLTVV.